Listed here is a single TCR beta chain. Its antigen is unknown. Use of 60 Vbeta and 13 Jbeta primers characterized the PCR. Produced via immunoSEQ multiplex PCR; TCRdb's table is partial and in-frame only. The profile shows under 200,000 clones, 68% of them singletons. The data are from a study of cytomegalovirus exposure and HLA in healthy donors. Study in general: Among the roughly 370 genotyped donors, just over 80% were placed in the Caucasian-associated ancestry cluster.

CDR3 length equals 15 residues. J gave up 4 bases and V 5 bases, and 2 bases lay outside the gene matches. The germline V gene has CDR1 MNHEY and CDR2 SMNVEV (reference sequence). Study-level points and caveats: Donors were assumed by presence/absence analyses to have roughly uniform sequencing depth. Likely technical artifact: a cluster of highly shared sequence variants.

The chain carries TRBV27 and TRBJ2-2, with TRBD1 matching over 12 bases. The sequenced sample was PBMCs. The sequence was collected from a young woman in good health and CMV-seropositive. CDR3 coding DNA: TGTGCCAGCAGTAGGGACAGGGGGCCCACCGGGGAGCTGTTTTTT. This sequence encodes CASSRDRGPTGELFF.